This entry describes one T cell receptor beta chain. As yet, its antigen is unknown. Method: immunoSEQ multiplex PCR; TCRdb's copy keeps in-frame clones and lacks some. The table lists some 2,000,000 clones, 95% of them singletons. The CDR3 loop spans 14 amino acids. Losses at the gene ends were 5 bases for V and 7 bases for J; bases not matched to a gene: 6. CDR1 SGHVS and CDR2 FNYEAQ come from the germline V gene. The data derive from a study of shared clonotypes between healthy human individuals. Study findings and constraints: Depth of sequencing was expected to influence donor clonotype sharing.

The chain couples TRBV7-6 to TRBJ2-2, with 8 bases fitting TRBD1. The sequence came from a man in his late teens or twenties in good health. Source material: naive CD4+ T cells sorted from blood. The subset: CD45RA+ positively selected. CDR3 residues: CASSPQGAGGELFF. CDR3 DNA: TGTGCCAGCAGCCCTCAGGGGGCTGGCGGGGAGCTGTTTTTT.